A single sample gave rise to the 13 T cell receptor beta chains below, sequenced in a study of blood T cell repertoires in COVID-19. Using immunoSEQ multiplex PCR, the repertoire was profiled, and TCRdb retains in-frame clones only, with some absent. The sample has 73,000 or so clones, around 81% seen once. Sequenced material: peripheral blood. These receptors all come from a woman between 55 and 75 years old with acute or convalescent COVID-19.

The J gene is TRBJ1-2, the V gene TRBV10-3; the D gene is possibly TRBD1 (5 bases). Germline CDR1 reads ENHRY; CDR2 reads SYGVKD. The CDR3 is 14 amino acids. V was pared by 5 bases and J by 2 bases, with 12 bases between. CDR3 DNA sequence: TGTGCCATCAGTAAAGACGGGGGGAACTATGGCTACACCTTC. Its protein product is CAISKDGGNYGYTF.

The chain links TRBV6-2 or TRBV6-3 to TRBJ2-3; 8 bases map to TRBD2. The CDR3 contains 18 residues. The V segment lost 2 bases and the J segment 4 bases; nucleotides outside the gene matches: 14. The germline V gene encodes CDR1 MNHEY and CDR2 SVGEGT. The CDR3 region is CASSYPTIRGGRSDTQYF. In DNA, the CDR3 is TGTGCCAGCAGTTACCCCACTATTCGGGGGGGCCGCTCAGATACGCAGTATTTT.

This clone was detected a few times. V and J are TRBV5-6 and TRBJ1-2; 8 positions agree with TRBD1. In germline, CDR1 is SGHDT, CDR2 YYEEEE. This CDR3 has 14 amino acids. Unmatched junction bases numbered 4, after V lost 4 bases and J lost 2 bases. CDR3 coding DNA: TGTGCCAGCAGCAACGGACAGGGCAACTATGGCTACACCTTC. As protein: CASSNGQGNYGYTF.

CDR3 bases: TGTGCCAGTAGTCTGGGACAGGGTAATTCACCCCTCCACTTT. It translates to CASSLGQGNSPLHF. The V gene is TRBV19, the J gene TRBJ1-6; 9 bases agree with TRBD1. The CDR3 is 14 amino acids. With V trimmed by 5 bases and J by 6 bases, 2 bases remained unmatched. The germline gives CDR1 LNHDA, CDR2 SQIVND (reference sequence).

V gene TRBV3-1 (or the pseudogene TRBV3-2) combines with J gene TRBJ2-1; 10 positions match TRBD2. This CDR3 has 14 residues. Germline assignment: CDR1 LGHDT and CDR2 YNNKEL (reference sequence). J was trimmed by 8 bases and V by 3 bases; bases with no gene match: 4. The CDR3 loop is CASSHLAGGDEQFF. The CDR3 DNA sequence: TGTGCCAGCAGCCACTTAGCGGGGGGCGATGAGCAGTTCTTC.

V is TRBV11-2 and J is TRBJ2-5; 7 nucleotides align to TRBD2. This CDR3 region has 16 residues. The germline V gene encodes CDR1 SGHAT and CDR2 FQNNGV. V shed 1 base, J shed 1 base, and the junction held 6 bases outside the gene matches. Here the CDR3 DNA reads TGTGCCAGCAGCTTAGTGGGAGCGGGGCCCCAAGAGACCCAGTACTTC. It yields the protein CASSLVGAGPQETQYF.

This clone was detected a few times. The J gene is TRBJ1-2, the V gene TRBV2; possible D gene TRBD1, 6 bases. The V gene's germline CDR1 is SNHLY and CDR2 FYNNEI. This CDR3 region has 13 residues. The V end lost 4 bases, the J end lost 4 bases, and 10 bases lay between the germline ends. Here the CDR3 reads CASSGQAVYGYTF. The CDR3 nucleotides read TGTGCCAGCAGTGGACAGGCTGTCTATGGCTACACCTTC.

The chain links TRBV5-1 to TRBJ2-1; TRBD2 matches 12 bases. Unmatched junction bases numbered 6, after V lost 4 bases and J lost 4 bases. This CDR3 spans 16 amino acids. Looked up from germline, CDR1 is SGHRS and CDR2 is YFSETQ. The CDR3 region has the DNA TGCGCCAGCAGCCTACTGACTAGCGGGGGTTACAATGAGCAGTTCTTC. Translating gives CASSLLTSGGYNEQFF. The full variable domain, in which reference TRBV5-1 and TRBJ2-1 provide the parts outside the CDR3, is KAGVTQTPRYLIKTRGQQVTLSCSPISGHRSVSWYQQTPGQGLQFLFEYFSETQRNKGNFPGRFSGRQFSNSRSEMNVSTLELGDSALYLCASSLLTSGGYNEQFFGPGTRLTVL.

This clone was recorded once. The chain recombines TRBV6-5 with TRBJ2-1, with 12 bases identical to TRBD2. CDR3 length: 14 residues. V was clipped by 10 bases and J by 4 bases; unmatched bases: 5. Germline V lookup: CDR1 MNHEY, CDR2 SVGAGI. The CDR3 region is CATYLAGGYNEQFF. As DNA, the CDR3 is TGTGCCACCTACCTAGCGGGGGGGTACAATGAGCAGTTCTTC.

The chain joins TRBV11-2 to TRBJ1-2, with 9 nucleotides matching TRBD1. CDR3 length equals 15 residues. Germline trimming cut 5 bases from V and 8 bases from J; bases unmatched to any gene: 12. Germline lookup yields CDR1 SGHAT and CDR2 FQNNGV. This chain's CDR3 is CASSNTGTGSTGYTF. CDR3 DNA: TGTGCCAGCAGCAATACCGGGACAGGGAGTACGGGCTACACCTTC.

This clone was seen more than once but under ten times. The chain is built from TRBV9 and TRBJ1-1; weak D call: TRBD1 (5 bases). Germline values: CDR1 SGDLS, CDR2 YYNGEE. V lost 3 bases to trimming and J lost 6 bases, with 12 bases between them. The CDR3 covers 13 residues. The CDR3 protein is CASSELGGPEAFF. Here the CDR3 DNA reads TGTGCCAGCAGCGAGCTGGGGGGACCTGAAGCTTTCTTT. Variable domain in full (rest from reference TRBV9 and TRBJ1-1): DSGVTQTPKHLITATGQRVTLRCSPRSGDLSVYWYQQSLDQGLQFLIQYYNGEERAKGNILERFSAQQFPDLHSELNLSSLELGDSALYFCASSELGGPEAFFGQGTRLTVV.

This clone was picked up one time. The gene calls are TRBV29-1 and TRBJ1-1; a weak D match, TRBD1 (5 bases). V shed 7 bases and J shed 0 bases, with 18 bases lying between them. The length of the CDR3 is 15 residues. CDR1 and CDR2 (germline): SQVTM, ANQGSEA. CDR3 sequence: CSAAGTDFMNTEAFF. The CDR3 DNA sequence: TGCAGCGCCGCCGGGACTGATTTTATGAACACTGAAGCTTTCTTT.

V usage is TRBV4-1 and J usage is TRBJ1-6, with a tentative D call TRBD1 (5 bases). CDR1 is MGHRA, CDR2 YSYEKL, per germline. V was clipped by 4 bases and J by 10 bases, with 17 bases between them. This CDR3 spans 15 amino acids. This CDR3 reads CASSRAQGTGSPLHF. The CDR3 DNA follows: TGCGCCAGCAGCCGAGCCCAGGGTACGGGCTCACCCCTCCACTTT.